The rows below give T cell receptor beta chains drawn from one sample of a study of cytomegalovirus exposure and HLA in healthy donors. Produced via immunoSEQ multiplex PCR; TCRdb's table is partial and in-frame only. The sample records 75,000 to 90,000 clones, around 84% being singletons. The sequenced sample was PBMCs. These receptors all come from a man aged 35 to 55 in good health and CMV-seronegative. Both conserved end residues are part of each CDR3. A D gene is named only where the DNA matches it firmly. Where a row states a size, it is once, few, many or the class of an expanded clone; other rows omit it.

size,D,J,V,CDR3,DNA
NA,NA,TRBJ2-7,TRBV11-1,CASSLGPSSYEQYF,TGTGCCAGCAGCTTAGGACCTAGCTCCTACGAGCAGTACTTC
few,TRBD1,TRBJ1-5,TRBV6-5,CASRSGTGLNQPQHF,TGTGCCAGCAGGTCCGGGACAGGGCTCAATCAGCCCCAGCATTTT
NA,NA,TRBJ2-2,TRBV5-4,CASSLGRRQSTGELFF,TGTGCCAGCAGCTTGGGCAGGCGACAGTCCACCGGGGAGCTGTTTTTT
NA,TRBD2,TRBJ2-7,TRBV19,CASSSVAGGTYEQYF,TGTGCCAGTAGTTCGGTGGCGGGAGGAACCTACGAGCAGTACTTC
once,TRBD2,TRBJ2-1,TRBV7-3,CASSPSGSQYNEQFF,TGTGCCAGCAGCCCCAGCGGGAGCCAATACAATGAGCAGTTCTTC
NA,TRBD1,TRBJ1-1,TRBV19,CASTATGTYITEAFF,TGTGCCAGTACCGCGACAGGGACCTACATTACTGAAGCTTTCTTT
NA,TRBD1,TRBJ2-7,TRBV28,CASILRQGRIYEQYF,TGTGCCAGCATCCTCCGACAGGGCCGGATCTACGAGCAGTACTTC
NA,NA,TRBJ2-1,TRBV12-5,CASGPGLSHNEQFF,TGTGCTAGTGGTCCAGGACTATCCCACAATGAGCAGTTCTTC
NA,NA,TRBJ1-5,TRBV19,CASSMRTDQPQHF,TGTGCCAGTAGTATGAGAACAGATCAGCCCCAGCATTTT
NA,TRBD1,TRBJ2-1,TRBV7-2,CASSLWDRGNEQFF,TGTGCCAGCAGCTTGTGGGACAGGGGCAATGAGCAGTTCTTC
NA,TRBD1,TRBJ1-4,TRBV6-5,CASSRTGENEKLFF,TGTGCCAGCAGCCGGACAGGGGAGAATGAAAAACTGTTTTTT
NA,NA,TRBJ2-7,TRBV9,CASSVVPGANEQYF,TGTGCCAGCAGCGTAGTCCCAGGGGCGAACGAGCAGTACTTC
NA,NA,TRBJ2-7,TRBV7-3,CASSPSGSSYEQYF,TGTGCCAGCAGCCCCAGCGGAAGCTCCTACGAGCAGTACTTC
NA,TRBD2,TRBJ2-2,TRBV7-6,CASSFPPDTPPSGRGTGELFF,TGTGCCAGCAGCTTCCCGCCCGATACTCCGCCTAGCGGGAGGGGCACCGGGGAGCTGTTTTTT
NA,NA,TRBJ2-1,TRBV10-3,CAISEFGDSQPYNEQFF,TGTGCCATCAGTGAGTTCGGAGACAGTCAGCCCTACAATGAGCAGTTCTTC
NA,NA,TRBJ1-4,TRBV28,CASSGGVTNEKLFF,TGTGCCAGCAGTGGAGGAGTAACTAATGAAAAACTGTTTTTT
NA,NA,TRBJ2-5,TRBV2,CASSPRETQYF,TGTGCCAGCAGCCCTAGAGAGACCCAGTACTTC
few,NA,TRBJ2-7,TRBV27,CASSPLWGRSYEQYF,TGTGCCAGCAGTCCCCTTTGGGGGCGCTCCTACGAGCAGTACTTC
few,NA,TRBJ2-7,TRBV27,CASSFWGPTYEQYF,TGTGCCAGCAGTTTTTGGGGGCCCACCTACGAGCAGTACTTC
NA,TRBD1,TRBJ2-2,TRBV27,CASSFGQGANTGELFF,TGTGCCAGCAGTTTCGGACAGGGGGCGAACACCGGGGAGCTGTTTTTT